The text below deals with one TCR beta chain. What the recovered Cohort 3 donors had was two negative PCRs, clearance, or symptom resolution. There are 16 residues in the CDR3. Trimming at V came to 5 bases and at J to 1 base, leaving 6 bases not matched to a gene. Per the germline V gene, CDR1 is LNHDA and CDR2 is SQIVND (reference sequence). This entry belongs to a study of blood T cell repertoires in COVID-19. Whole-study context: The analysed material was cDNA or gDNA that came from T cells, B-cell-depleted T cells, or PBMCs.

Some clones are missing from TCRdb's copy, which holds only in-frame ones; the method was immunoSEQ multiplex PCR. Of 250,000 to 300,000 clones in the sample, about 86% were seen once. The gene calls are TRBV19 and TRBJ1-3; 9 bases fit TRBD1. The receptor was derived from a man aged 50-59 years who had recovered from COVID-19. Sequenced input: PBMCs or T cells enriched from blood (not recorded which). CDR3 protein: CASSAVQGASGNTIYF. Here the CDR3 DNA reads TGTGCCAGTAGTGCAGTACAGGGGGCATCTGGAAACACCATATATTTT.